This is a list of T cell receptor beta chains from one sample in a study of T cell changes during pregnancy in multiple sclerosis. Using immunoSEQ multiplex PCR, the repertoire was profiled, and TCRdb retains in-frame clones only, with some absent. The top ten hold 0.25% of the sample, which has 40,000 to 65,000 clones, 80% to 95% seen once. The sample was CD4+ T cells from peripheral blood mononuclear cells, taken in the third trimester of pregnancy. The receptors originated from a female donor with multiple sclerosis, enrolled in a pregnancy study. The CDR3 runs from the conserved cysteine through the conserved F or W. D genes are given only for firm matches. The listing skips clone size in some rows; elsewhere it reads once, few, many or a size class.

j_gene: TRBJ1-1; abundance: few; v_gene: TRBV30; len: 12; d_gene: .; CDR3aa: CAWIGGATEAFF
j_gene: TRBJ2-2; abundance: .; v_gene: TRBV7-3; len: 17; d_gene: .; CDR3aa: CASSLAGADANTGELFF
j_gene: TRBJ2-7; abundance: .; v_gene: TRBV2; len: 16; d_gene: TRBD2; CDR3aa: CASSLLLAGGSYEQYF
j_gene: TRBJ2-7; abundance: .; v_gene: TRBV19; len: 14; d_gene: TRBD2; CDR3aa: CASSMAPSGREQYF
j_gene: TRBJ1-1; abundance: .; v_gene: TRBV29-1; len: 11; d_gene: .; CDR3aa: CSAGEGTEAFF
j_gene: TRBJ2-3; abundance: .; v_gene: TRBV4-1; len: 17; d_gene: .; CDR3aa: CASSQDQYQEGRNTQYF
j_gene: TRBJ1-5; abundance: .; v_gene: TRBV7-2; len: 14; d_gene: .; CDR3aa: CASSFTGSNQPQHF
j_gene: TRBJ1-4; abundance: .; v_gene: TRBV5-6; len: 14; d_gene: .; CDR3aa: CASRTQGINEKLFF
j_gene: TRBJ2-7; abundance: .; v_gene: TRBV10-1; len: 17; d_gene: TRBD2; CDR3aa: CASSESAKRGGKYEQYF
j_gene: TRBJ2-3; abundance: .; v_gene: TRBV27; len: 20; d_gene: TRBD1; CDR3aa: CASSSPRGTGGSHSTDTQYF
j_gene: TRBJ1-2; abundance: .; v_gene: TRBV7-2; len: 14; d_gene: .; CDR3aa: CASSPATRADGYTF
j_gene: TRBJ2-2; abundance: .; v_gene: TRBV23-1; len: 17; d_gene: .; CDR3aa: CASSHVARQGGTGELFF
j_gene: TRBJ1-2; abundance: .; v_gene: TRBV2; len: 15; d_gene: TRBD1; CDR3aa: CASSSTPDRAPGYTF
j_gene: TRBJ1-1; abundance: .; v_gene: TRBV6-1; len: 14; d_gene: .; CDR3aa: CASRRTDRNTEAFF
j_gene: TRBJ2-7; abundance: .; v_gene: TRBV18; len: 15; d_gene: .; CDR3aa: CASSPVAGRFNEQYF
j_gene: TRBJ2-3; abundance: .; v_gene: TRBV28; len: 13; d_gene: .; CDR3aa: CASSFRQEDTQYF
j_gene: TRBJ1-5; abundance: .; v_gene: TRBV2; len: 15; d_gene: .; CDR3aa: CASSLGLYSNQPQHF
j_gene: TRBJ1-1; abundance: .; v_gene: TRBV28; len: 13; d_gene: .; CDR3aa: CASSFLGRTEAFF
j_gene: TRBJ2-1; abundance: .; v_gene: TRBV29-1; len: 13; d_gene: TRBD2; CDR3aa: CSVGLAGYNEQFF
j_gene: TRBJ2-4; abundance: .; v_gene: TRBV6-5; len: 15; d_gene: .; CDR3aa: CASSSPRGAKNIQYF
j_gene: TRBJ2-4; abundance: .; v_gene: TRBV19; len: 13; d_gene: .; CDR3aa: CASSDGAGVIQYF
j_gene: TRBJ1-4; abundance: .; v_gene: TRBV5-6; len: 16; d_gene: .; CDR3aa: CASSPKGGGLSEKLFF
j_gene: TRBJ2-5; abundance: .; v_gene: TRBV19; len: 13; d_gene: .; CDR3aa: CASSIDLQETQYF
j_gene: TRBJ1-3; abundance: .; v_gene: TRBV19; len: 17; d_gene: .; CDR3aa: CASSMGPSGQTGNTIYF
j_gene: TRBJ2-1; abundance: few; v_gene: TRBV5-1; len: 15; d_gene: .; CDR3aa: CASRLDYPSYNEQFF
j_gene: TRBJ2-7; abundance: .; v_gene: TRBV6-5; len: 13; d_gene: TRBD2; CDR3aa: CASQAGATYEQYF
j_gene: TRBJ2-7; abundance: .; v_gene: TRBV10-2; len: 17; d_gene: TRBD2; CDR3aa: CASSGTSDRKRDYEQYF
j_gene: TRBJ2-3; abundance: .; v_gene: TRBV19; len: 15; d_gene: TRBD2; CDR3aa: CASGRGRVSTDTQYF
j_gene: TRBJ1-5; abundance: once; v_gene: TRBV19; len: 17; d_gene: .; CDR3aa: CASRGGGLRYSNQPQHF
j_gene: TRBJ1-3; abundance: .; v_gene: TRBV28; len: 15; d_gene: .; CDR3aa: CASSLERARGNTIYF
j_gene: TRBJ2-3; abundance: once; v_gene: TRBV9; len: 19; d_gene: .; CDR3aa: CASSVSSRGWRGDTDTQYF
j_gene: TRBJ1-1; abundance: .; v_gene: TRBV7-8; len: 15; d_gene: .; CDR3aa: CASSLVGGVDTEAFF
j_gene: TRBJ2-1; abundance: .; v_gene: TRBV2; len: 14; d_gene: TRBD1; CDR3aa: CASEPGQAVNEQFF